This T cell receptor (beta chain) stems from a study of PD-1 blockade in mismatch repair-deficient tumors. Sequencing was performed with immunoSEQ multiplex PCR; in TCRdb, only in-frame clones are kept and a portion is missing. This sample has some 120,000 clones, with more than 85% found just once. TCR sequencing covered a few patients who responded to pembrolizumab. Germline V gene sequence: CDR1 SGHNT, CDR2 YYREEE (reference sequence). The CDR3 is 17 amino acids. With 1 base clipped from V and 3 bases from J, the junction kept 6 bases outside the gene matches. The sequence came from an adult with mismatch repair-deficient cancer. This specimen was peripheral blood, taken 44 weeks after starting pembrolizumab. The V and J genes are TRBV5-4 and TRBJ2-6; 8 nucleotides align to TRBD2. CDR3 in amino acids: CASSLWVSGIGANVLTF. For the CDR3, the DNA is TGTGCCAGCAGCTTGTGGGTTAGCGGGATTGGGGCCAACGTCCTGACTTTC.